The sequence of this T cell receptor (beta chain) was determined in a study of tumor-infiltrating lymphocytes in glioblastoma multiforme. Trimming took 5 bases from V and 2 from J, leaving 13 bases between them. The CDR3 length is 14 residues. CDR1 is DFQATT and CDR2 is SNEGSKA in the germline V gene (reference sequence). Three nested ARM-PCR rounds with V-beta and C-beta primers built TCRB libraries. TCRdb analysed the multiplex PCR reads with MiXCR anew, one entry per CDR3 protein. The data show more than 13,000 distinct CDR3 sequences, approximately 71% seen once. This TCR came from a male donor with glioblastoma. The specimen sequenced was brain tumor tissue. The rearrangement uses TRBV20-1 and TRBJ1-3; tentatively, D is TRBD1 (5 bases). DNA for the CDR3: TGCAGTGCTTTCGGTATGGGACCTGGAAACACCATATATTTT. Residues: CSAFGMGPGNTIYF.